Listed below are T cell receptor beta chains from one sample, sequenced in a study of cytomegalovirus exposure and HLA in healthy donors. Measured with immunoSEQ multiplex PCR; TCRdb has only the in-frame clones, and not every one. The data show some 110,000 clones, 80% seen once. The sequenced material came from PBMCs. These receptors were taken from a man aged 30 to 45 in good health and CMV-seropositive. CDR3s include the opening cysteine and the closing phenylalanine or tryptophan. The D gene is left open where the match is weak. Size is omitted from some rows. Given values are once, few, many or a class for expanded clones.

j_call d_call clone_size v_call cdr3_aa cdr3_nt
TRBJ1-2 TRBD1 - TRBV7-9 CASSRLAPGQGGGYTF TGTGCCAGCAGCCGCCTCGCACCGGGACAGGGAGGCGGCTACACCTTC
TRBJ1-5 - - TRBV18 CASSPEEAGVSNQPQHF TGTGCCAGCTCACCAGAGGAGGCAGGGGTTAGCAATCAGCCCCAGCATTTT
TRBJ1-2 - - TRBV6-5 CASSYTSSQGIYGYTF TGTGCCAGCAGTTACACCAGCTCACAGGGAATTTATGGCTACACCTTC
TRBJ2-3 TRBD2 - TRBV12-5 CASGTGLAGGPGTDTQYF TGTGCTAGTGGTACCGGACTAGCGGGGGGGCCTGGCACAGATACGCAGTATTTT
TRBJ2-1 TRBD1 - TRBV2 CASRPKGQNNEQFF TGTGCCAGCAGGCCCAAGGGACAGAACAATGAGCAGTTCTTC
TRBJ2-3 TRBD2 - TRBV9 CASSVKGRGADTQYF TGTGCCAGCAGCGTCAAAGGGAGGGGTGCAGATACGCAGTATTTT
TRBJ2-6 - few TRBV10-3 CAISESEGWAGANVLTF TGTGCCATCAGTGAGTCGGAGGGTTGGGCTGGGGCCAACGTCCTGACTTTC
TRBJ1-4 - - TRBV11-2 CASSPRGGRNEKLFF TGTGCCAGCAGCCCTAGGGGAGGTAGGAATGAAAAACTGTTTTTT
TRBJ2-5 - - TRBV30 CAWSVTGNLETQYF TGTGCCTGGAGTGTCACAGGGAACTTGGAGACCCAGTACTTC
TRBJ2-3 - - TRBV4-3 CASSHRRDTQYF TGCGCCAGCAGCCACCGTAGAGATACGCAGTATTTT
TRBJ1-3 TRBD1 once TRBV7-9 CASSLEWDRLNTIYF TGTGCCAGCAGCCTGGAGTGGGACAGGCTCAACACCATATATTTT
TRBJ2-2 - - TRBV27 CASGAPGRSGELFF TGTGCCAGCGGGGCCCCGGGTCGTTCCGGGGAGCTGTTTTTT
TRBJ1-5 TRBD1 - TRBV5-6 CASSLFGDRGPSNQPQHF TGTGCCAGCAGCTTGTTTGGGGACAGGGGGCCTAGCAATCAGCCCCAGCATTTT
TRBJ1-1 TRBD1 - TRBV19 CASIRDRGSPFQMNTEAFF TGTGCCAGCATCCGGGACAGGGGGTCCCCCTTCCAGATGAACACTGAAGCTTTCTTT
TRBJ2-3 TRBD2 - TRBV5-1 CASSPTHGGGDTQYF TGCGCCAGCAGCCCCACCCACGGGGGGGGAGATACGCAGTATTTT
TRBJ2-2 TRBD1 - TRBV6-1 CASSEGQGTGGELFF TGTGCCAGCAGTGAAGGACAGGGAACTGGCGGGGAGCTGTTTTTT
TRBJ2-7 TRBD2 - TRBV10-2 CASTERTSGGFSYEQYF TGCGCCAGCACCGAACGGACTAGCGGGGGATTCTCCTACGAGCAGTACTTC
TRBJ1-2 TRBD1 - TRBV28 CASSAPGQGVGYTF TGTGCCAGCAGTGCCCCGGGACAGGGGGTGGGCTACACCTTC
TRBJ2-1 - - TRBV7-7 CASSLGSQNEQFF TGTGCTAGCAGCTTAGGTAGCCAGAATGAGCAGTTCTTC
TRBJ2-1 TRBD1 - TRBV7-2 CASRDRVAYNEQFF TGTGCCAGCAGAGACAGGGTAGCCTACAATGAGCAGTTCTTC
TRBJ2-1 - - TRBV5-1 CASRGGPNFYNEQFF TGCGCCAGCCGAGGAGGGCCAAACTTCTACAATGAGCAGTTCTTC
TRBJ2-5 - few TRBV10-3 CAISDYSRGQETQYF TGTGCCATCAGTGATTACAGCCGGGGGCAAGAGACCCAGTACTTC
TRBJ2-7 - - TRBV5-6 CASSLGQYEQYF TGTGCCAGCAGCTTGGGACAGTACGAGCAGTACTTC
TRBJ1-2 - - TRBV5-1 CASSLGRDANYGYTF TGCGCCAGCAGCTTGGGGCGGGATGCTAACTATGGCTACACCTTC
TRBJ1-3 - few TRBV6-5 CASSTAGAGNTIYF TGTGCCAGCAGTACGGCGGGAGCTGGAAACACCATATATTTT
TRBJ2-7 TRBD1 - TRBV7-9 CASSPPPRDSSYEQYF TGTGCCAGCAGCCCCCCGCCCCGGGACAGCTCCTACGAGCAGTACTTC
TRBJ1-6 TRBD1 - TRBV15 CATSRGGGTGDSPLHF TGTGCCACCAGCAGAGGAGGAGGGACAGGGGATTCACCCCTCCACTTT
TRBJ2-7 - once TRBV10-3 CAISESNRPAYEQYF TGTGCCATCAGTGAGTCTAACAGGCCTGCCTACGAGCAGTACTTC
TRBJ2-2 - few TRBV6-5 CASSQQAGELFF TGTGCCAGCAGTCAACAAGCCGGGGAGCTGTTTTTT
TRBJ1-1 - - TRBV28 CASSFLYPPAEAFF TGTGCCAGCAGTTTTCTGTATCCCCCTGCGGAAGCTTTCTTT
TRBJ2-5 TRBD1 - TRBV4-1 CASSQRDRSEFDNQETQYF TGCGCCAGCAGCCAACGGGACAGGTCGGAATTCGATAACCAAGAGACCCAGTACTTC
TRBJ1-2 TRBD1 - TRBV29-1 CSVAAGGGYGYTF TGCAGCGTTGCGGCAGGGGGCGGCTATGGCTACACCTTC
TRBJ2-7 TRBD2 - TRBV5-1 CASSLGSSGSAYEQYF TGCGCCAGCAGCTTGGGGTCTAGCGGGTCTGCCTACGAGCAGTACTTC
TRBJ2-1 TRBD1 - TRBV12-5 CASGFGDSYNEQFF TGTGCTAGTGGTTTCGGGGACAGTTACAATGAGCAGTTCTTC
TRBJ2-7 - - TRBV15 CATSRVGGGYEQYF TGTGCCACCAGCAGAGTAGGGGGGGGGTACGAGCAGTACTTC
TRBJ1-5 - - TRBV27 CASRYDGQLNQPQHF TGTGCCAGCAGGTACGACGGACAGCTCAATCAGCCCCAGCATTTT
TRBJ1-1 - - TRBV6-1 CASSVARAFF TGTGCCAGCAGTGTGGCCCGAGCTTTCTTT
TRBJ2-1 TRBD1 - TRBV7-2 CATDRGGLDNEQFF TGTGCCACGGACAGGGGGGGACTTGACAATGAGCAGTTCTTC
TRBJ1-2 - - TRBV5-1 CASKLEPSLGYGYTF TGCGCCAGCAAATTAGAGCCCTCCCTAGGCTATGGCTACACCTTC
TRBJ1-5 - few TRBV28 CASSLEVSQPQHF TGTGCCAGCAGTTTGGAGGTTAGCCAGCCCCAGCATTTT
TRBJ1-5 - - TRBV18 CASSPGNGNQPQHF TGTGCCAGCTCCCCGGGGAACGGCAATCAGCCCCAGCATTTT
TRBJ2-5 - - TRBV19 CASSINRVEAQYF TGTGCCAGTAGTATCAACAGGGTAGAGGCCCAGTACTTC
TRBJ2-4 TRBD2 few TRBV4-3 CASSSEKRGGRYIQYF TGCGCCAGCAGCTCCGAGAAGCGGGGGGGCCGGTACATTCAGTACTTC
TRBJ2-2 - once TRBV5-6 CASSLVGWLARNTGELFF TGTGCCAGCAGCTTGGTAGGGTGGCTAGCAAGGAACACCGGGGAGCTGTTTTTT
TRBJ1-1 TRBD1 - TRBV2 CASSGQGATEAFF TGTGCCAGCAGTGGACAGGGGGCCACTGAAGCTTTCTTT